The next 7 T cell receptor beta chains were all read from a single sample in a study of blood T cells in healthy people across ages. The authors ran a second PCR of roughly 7 to 11 cycles using a sample-barcoded 5' primer and a J-beta primer mix. A single record per CDR3 protein comes from TCRdb applying MiXCR to the 5' RACE reads. The sample records roughly 860,000 distinct CDR3 sequences, around 62% being singletons. Sequencing was performed on blood. The receptors here all came from a man in his thirties or forties in good health.

This chain's CDR3 is CASSLNGGSTDTQYF. CDR3 DNA sequence: TGTGCCAGCAGCTTAAACGGGGGGAGCACAGATACGCAGTATTTT. This chain joins TRBV7-3 and TRBJ2-3, with 7 bases that match TRBD2. The CDR3 is made up of 15 amino acids. V was pared by 1 base and J by 0 bases, with 1 base of the junction left unmatched. Germline CDR1 reads SGHTA; CDR2 reads FQGTGA. Filled out from reference TRBV7-3 and TRBJ2-3, the complete variable domain reads GAGVSQTPSNKVTEKGKYVELRCDPISGHTALYWYRQSLGQGPEFLIYFQGTGAADDSGLPNDRFFAVRPEGSVSTLKIQRTERGDSAVYLCASSLNGGSTDTQYFGPGTRLTVL.

The rearrangement joins TRBV20-1 to TRBJ1-4; 7 bases fit TRBD1. This CDR3 comprises 14 residues. CDR1 and CDR2 from the germline V gene are DFQATT and SNEGSKA (reference sequence). The V gene end was trimmed by 8 bases and the J gene end by 4 bases; junction bases not matched to a gene: 10. CDR3 region: CSYGRGGHNEKLFF. CDR3 DNA sequence: TGCAGTTATGGGAGAGGGGGCCATAATGAAAAACTGTTTTTT.

This clonotype was recorded many times. The gene calls are TRBV12-3 or TRBV12-4 and TRBJ1-2; 8 nucleotides agree with TRBD1. This CDR3 has 12 amino acids. J was trimmed by 7 bases and V by 5 bases; bases with no gene match: 3. CDR3 coding DNA: TGTGCCAGCAGTCCGGACAGGGCTGGCTACACCTTC. It encodes CASSPDRAGYTF.

About this clonotype: A clone one base away is much larger, so this may be a read error. The chain couples TRBV4-3 to TRBJ1-2, with D possibly matching TRBD1 (5 bases). Germline CDR1 reads LGHNA; CDR2 reads YSLEER. The CDR3 spans 12 residues. CDR3 bases: TGCGCCAGCGGCCAGTCAGGGTATGGCTACACCTTC. Translated: CASGQSGYGYTF.

A few counts support this clonotype. The chain couples TRBV25-1 to TRBJ2-1; tentatively, D is TRBD2 (7 bases). CDR3 size: 15 residues. Per germline, CDR1 MGHDK and CDR2 SYGVNS. V was shortened by 6 bases and J by 6 bases, with 18 bases between the two germline ends. The CDR3 nucleotides are TGTGCCAGCAGCTCGGCTCGGGGGGCGTTCAATGAGCAGTTCTTC. As protein: CASSSARGAFNEQFF.

This clonotype has only a few counts. The V gene is TRBV2, the J gene TRBJ2-4; the match to TRBD1 covers 7 bases. Gene TRBJ2-7 matches the end of the DNA better, so the J call may be wrong. This CDR3 is built from 12 residues. From germline, CDR1 is SNHLY and CDR2 FYNNEI. The CDR3 coding sequence is TGTGCCAGCACCGACAGGGTCAACGAGCAGTACTTC. It codes for CASTDRVNEQYF.

This clonotype has a handful of counts. The rearrangement links TRBV7-2 to TRBJ2-7; tentative D call: TRBD1 (6 bases). The CDR3 is 14 residues long. The V end lost 5 bases, the J end lost 5 bases, and 16 bases lay between the germline ends. The germline CDR1 and CDR2 sequences are SGHTA and FQGNSA. In DNA form, the CDR3 reads TGTGCCAGCAGCCGGGCCAGGGGATGGAACGAGCAGTACTTC. The encoded protein is CASSRARGWNEQYF.